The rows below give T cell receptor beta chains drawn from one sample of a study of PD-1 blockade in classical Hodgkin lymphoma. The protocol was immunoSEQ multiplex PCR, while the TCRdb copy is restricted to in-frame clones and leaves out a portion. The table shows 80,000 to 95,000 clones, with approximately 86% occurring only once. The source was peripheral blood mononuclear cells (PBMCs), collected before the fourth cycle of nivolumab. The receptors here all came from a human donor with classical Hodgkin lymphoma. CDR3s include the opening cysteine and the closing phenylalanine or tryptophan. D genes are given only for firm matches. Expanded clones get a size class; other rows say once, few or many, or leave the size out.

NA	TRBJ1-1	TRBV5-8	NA	CASSLDKNTEAFF	TGTGCCAGCAGCCTGGACAAGAACACTGAAGCTTTCTTT
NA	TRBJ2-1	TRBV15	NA	CATSRGVPGNEQFF	TGTGCCACCAGCAGAGGGGTCCCCGGCAATGAGCAGTTCTTC
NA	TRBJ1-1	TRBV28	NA	CASSLSLSGNTEAFF	TGTGCCAGCAGTTTATCGTTATCCGGGAACACTGAAGCTTTCTTT
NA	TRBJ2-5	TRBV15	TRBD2	CATSNPGLAGVEETQYF	TGTGCCACCAGCAACCCCGGACTAGCGGGAGTCGAAGAGACCCAGTACTTC
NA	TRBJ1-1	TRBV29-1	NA	CSAGGGNTEAFF	TGCAGCGCTGGGGGTGGGAACACTGAAGCTTTCTTT
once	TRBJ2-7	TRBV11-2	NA	CASSPGLTPIGEQYF	TGTGCCAGCAGTCCCGGACTAACCCCAATCGGCGAGCAGTACTTC
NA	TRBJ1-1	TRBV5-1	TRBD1	CASSAQGARGTEAFF	TGCGCCAGCAGCGCTCAGGGGGCGCGTGGCACTGAAGCTTTCTTT
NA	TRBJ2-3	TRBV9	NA	CASSVRPGTDTQYF	TGTGCCAGCAGCGTAAGGCCAGGCACAGATACGCAGTATTTT
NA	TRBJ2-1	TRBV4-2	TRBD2	CASSLAGVLNEQFF	TGTGCCAGCAGCTTAGCGGGAGTCCTCAATGAGCAGTTCTTC
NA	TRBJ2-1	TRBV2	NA	CASSEAGVGGHEQFF	TGTGCCAGCAGCGAAGCGGGTGTGGGCGGCCATGAGCAGTTCTTC
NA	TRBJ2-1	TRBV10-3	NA	CAISGGGYNEQFF	TGTGCCATCAGCGGCGGCGGCTACAATGAGCAGTTCTTC
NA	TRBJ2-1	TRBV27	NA	CASMSVLDNEQFF	TGTGCCAGCATGAGCGTTCTAGACAATGAGCAGTTCTTC
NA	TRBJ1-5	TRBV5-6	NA	CASSLQGAGNQPQHF	TGTGCCAGCAGCTTGCAAGGGGCTGGGAATCAGCCCCAGCATTTT
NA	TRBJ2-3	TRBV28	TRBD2	CASSRLAGNTQYF	TGTGCCAGCAGTAGACTAGCGGGAAACACGCAGTATTTT
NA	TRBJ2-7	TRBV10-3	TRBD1	CAIRPRDRDEQYF	TGTGCCATCAGGCCCCGGGACAGGGACGAGCAGTACTTC
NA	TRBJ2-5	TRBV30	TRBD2	CAWSHLAGGRETQYF	TGTGCCTGGAGCCACCTAGCGGGAGGTCGAGAGACCCAGTACTTC
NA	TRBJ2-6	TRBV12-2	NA	CASRSTSGSSLDAGANVLTF	TGTGCAAGTCGCTCGACTAGCGGGAGTTCCCTGGACGCTGGGGCCAACGTCCTGACTTTC
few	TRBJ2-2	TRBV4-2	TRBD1	CASSQDRGQGNTGELFF	TGTGCCAGCAGCCAAGATAGGGGACAGGGAAACACCGGGGAGCTGTTTTTT
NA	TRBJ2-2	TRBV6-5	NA	CASRRTSTGELFF	TGTGCCAGCAGGAGGACCTCCACCGGGGAGCTGTTTTTT
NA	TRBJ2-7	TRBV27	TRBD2	CASSLLARLALNEQYF	TGTGCCAGCAGTTTATTGGCCCGACTAGCTTTAAACGAGCAGTACTTC
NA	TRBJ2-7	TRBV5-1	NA	CASSPLQGSGEQYF	TGCGCCAGCAGCCCGTTACAGGGATCGGGCGAGCAGTACTTC
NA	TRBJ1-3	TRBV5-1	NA	CASSTDPGTGNTIYF	TGCGCCAGCAGCACGGACCCGGGAACTGGAAACACCATATATTTT
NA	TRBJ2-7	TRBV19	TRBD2	CASSPRLAHSYEQYF	TGTGCCAGTAGTCCCCGACTAGCGCACTCCTACGAGCAGTACTTC
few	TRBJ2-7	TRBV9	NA	CASSVSGSGEQYF	TGTGCCAGCAGCGTATCTGGCTCCGGGGAGCAGTACTTC
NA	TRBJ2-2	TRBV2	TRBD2	CASTGLAGYTGELFF	TGTGCCAGCACGGGACTAGCGGGTTACACCGGGGAGCTGTTTTTT
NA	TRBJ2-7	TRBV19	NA	CASSPSGLVTYEQYF	TGTGCCAGTAGTCCCAGCGGCCTCGTTACCTACGAGCAGTACTTC
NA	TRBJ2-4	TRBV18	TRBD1	CASSPDRGQNIQYF	TGTGCCAGCTCACCCGACAGGGGGCAAAACATTCAGTACTTC
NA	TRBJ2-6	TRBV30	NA	CACSDGPRSGANVLTF	TGTGCCTGCTCTGATGGCCCGCGCTCTGGGGCCAACGTCCTGACTTTC
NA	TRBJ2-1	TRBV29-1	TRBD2	CSVDPPSGPFLYNEQFF	TGCAGCGTTGATCCGCCTAGCGGGCCATTCCTTTACAATGAGCAGTTCTTC
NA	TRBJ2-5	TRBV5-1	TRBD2	CASSLTKTSGKETQYF	TGCGCCAGCAGCTTGACCAAGACTAGCGGGAAAGAGACCCAGTACTTC
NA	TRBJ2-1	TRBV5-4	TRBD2	CASSLASGSSNEQFF	TGTGCCAGCAGCTTGGCTAGCGGGAGTTCCAATGAGCAGTTCTTC
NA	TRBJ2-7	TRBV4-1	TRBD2	CASSLTGTSGRTYEQYF	TGCGCCAGCAGCCTGACCGGGACTAGCGGGAGGACCTACGAGCAGTACTTC
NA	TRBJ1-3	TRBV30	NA	CAWSAVTGNTIYF	TGTGCCTGGAGTGCAGTGACAGGAAACACCATATATTTT
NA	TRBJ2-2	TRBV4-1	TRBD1	CASSQVGGELTGELFF	TGCGCCAGCAGCCAAGTAGGGGGCGAACTCACCGGGGAGCTGTTTTTT
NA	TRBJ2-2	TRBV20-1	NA	CSVRAGELFF	TGCAGTGTTCGGGCGGGGGAGCTGTTTTTT
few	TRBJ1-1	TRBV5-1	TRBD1	CASGTGEETEAFF	TGCGCCAGCGGGACAGGCGAGGAGACTGAAGCTTTCTTT
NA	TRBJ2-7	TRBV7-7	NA	CASPPDRLGEQYF	TGTGCCAGCCCCCCAGACAGGTTAGGCGAGCAGTACTTC
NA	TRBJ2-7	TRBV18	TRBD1	CASSPGTGPPSGPLWDEQYF	TGTGCCAGCTCACCTGGGACAGGGCCCCCGAGCGGCCCCCTGTGGGACGAGCAGTACTTC
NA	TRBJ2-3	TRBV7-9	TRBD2	CAHEGLAGPDTQYF	TGTGCCCACGAGGGACTAGCGGGACCAGATACGCAGTATTTT
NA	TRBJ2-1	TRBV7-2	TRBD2	CASAGLAGGLYNEQFF	TGTGCCAGCGCGGGACTAGCGGGAGGTCTCTACAATGAGCAGTTCTTC
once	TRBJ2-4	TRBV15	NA	CATSRDQGDRTKNIQYF	TGTGCCACCAGCAGAGATCAAGGGGATCGGACCAAAAACATTCAGTACTTC
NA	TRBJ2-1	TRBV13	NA	CASSLYQRPEQFF	TGTGCCAGCAGCTTGTACCAGCGCCCGGAGCAGTTCTTC
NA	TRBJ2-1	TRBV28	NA	CASSLESRAGYNEQFF	TGTGCCAGCAGTTTAGAGTCCAGGGCAGGCTACAATGAGCAGTTCTTC
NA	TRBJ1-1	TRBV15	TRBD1	CATSKAGTGGFTEAFF	TGTGCCACCAGCAAAGCCGGGACAGGGGGCTTCACTGAAGCTTTCTTT
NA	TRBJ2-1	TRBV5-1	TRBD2	CASSLKLAAGGPGIAGEQFF	TGCGCCAGCAGCTTGAAACTTGCGGCGGGAGGGCCCGGGATTGCAGGGGAGCAGTTCTTC
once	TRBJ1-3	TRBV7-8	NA	CASSLVGRVLDTIYF	TGTGCCAGCAGCTTAGTGGGACGGGTCCTGGACACCATATATTTT
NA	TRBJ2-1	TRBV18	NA	CASSPPAGTYNEQFF	TGTGCCAGCTCACCCCCTGCCGGGACCTACAATGAGCAGTTCTTC
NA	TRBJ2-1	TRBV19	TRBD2	CASSSPWTSGYNEQFF	TGTGCCAGTAGTAGCCCCTGGACTAGCGGTTACAATGAGCAGTTCTTC
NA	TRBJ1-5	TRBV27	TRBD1	CASSSSPPGTGVSNQPQHF	TGTGCCAGCAGTTCCAGCCCCCCCGGGACAGGGGTTAGCAATCAGCCCCAGCATTTT
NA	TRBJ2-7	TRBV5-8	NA	CASSYLPGQSYEQYF	TGTGCCAGCAGCTACCTTCCTGGACAGTCCTACGAGCAGTACTTC
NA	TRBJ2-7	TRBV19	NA	CASSIAQGRQYF	TGTGCCAGTAGTATAGCCCAGGGACGTCAGTACTTC
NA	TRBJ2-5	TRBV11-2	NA	CASSYDPVETQYF	TGTGCCAGCAGTTACGACCCCGTGGAGACCCAGTACTTC
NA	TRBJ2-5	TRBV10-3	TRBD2	CASRPGGIETQYF	TGTGCCAGCCGCCCGGGGGGGATAGAGACCCAGTACTTC